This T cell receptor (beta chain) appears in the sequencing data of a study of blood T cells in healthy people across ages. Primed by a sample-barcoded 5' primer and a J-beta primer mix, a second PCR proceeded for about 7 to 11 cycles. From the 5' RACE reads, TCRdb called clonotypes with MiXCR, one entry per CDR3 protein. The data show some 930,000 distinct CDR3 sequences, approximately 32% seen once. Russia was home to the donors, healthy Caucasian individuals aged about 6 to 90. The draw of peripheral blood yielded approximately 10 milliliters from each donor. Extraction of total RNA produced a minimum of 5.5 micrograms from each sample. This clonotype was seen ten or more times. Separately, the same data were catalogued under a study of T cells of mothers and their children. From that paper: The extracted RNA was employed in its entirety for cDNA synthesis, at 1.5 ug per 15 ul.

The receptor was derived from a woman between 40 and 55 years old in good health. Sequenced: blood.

In DNA, the CDR3 is TGTGCCAGCTTTAACTCGGTCGGGACAGGAGCCTACGAGCAGTACTTC. Encoded protein: CASFNSVGTGAYEQYF. This rearrangement joins TRBV28 to TRBJ2-7, with TRBD1 matching over 8 bases. The CDR3 has 16 residues. The germline CDR1 and CDR2 sequences are MDHEN and SYDVKM. V trimming: 8 bases; J trimming: 2 bases; junction bases outside the gene matches: 14.